The next 15 T cell receptor beta chains were all read from a single sample in a study of blood T cell repertoires in COVID-19. The protocol was immunoSEQ multiplex PCR, while the TCRdb copy is restricted to in-frame clones and leaves out a portion. The top ten clones hold roughly 8.2% of a sample with 180,000 or so clones, approximately 83% of them seen once. The source material was peripheral blood. These receptor sequences come from a man aged 55 to 70 with acute or convalescent COVID-19.

The rearrangement uses TRBV5-4 and TRBJ2-2, with 11 bases aligning to TRBD1. The CDR3 is made up of 15 amino acids. With 4 bases clipped from V and 9 bases from J, the junction kept 8 bases outside the gene matches. Germline V lookup: CDR1 SGHNT, CDR2 YYREEE (reference sequence). The CDR3 bases are TGTGCCAGCAGCATCGGACAGGGGGCACCCCGGGAGCTGTTTTTT. As protein: CASSIGQGAPRELFF. Full variable domain (rest looked up from reference TRBV5-4 and TRBJ2-2): ETGVTQSPTHLIKTRGQQVTLRCSSQSGHNTVSWYQQALGQGPQFIFQYYREEENGRGNFPPRFSGLQFPNYSSELNVNALELDDSALYLCASSIGQGAPRELFFGEGSRLTVL.

This chain joins TRBV14 and TRBJ2-1, with 7 bases aligning to TRBD2. The CDR3 is made up of 15 amino acids. The germline V gene has CDR1 SGHDN and CDR2 FVKESK. V trimming: 3 bases; J trimming: 3 bases; junction bases outside the gene matches: 5. The CDR3 DNA follows: TGTGCCAGCAGCCAGCGTAGCGGGTACTACAATGAGCAGTTCTTC. Translated, it gives CASSQRSGYYNEQFF.

V usage is TRBV28 and J usage is TRBJ1-5; 8 nucleotides align to TRBD1. Germline CDR1 reads MDHEN; CDR2 reads SYDVKM. J was trimmed by 5 bases and V by 4 bases; bases with no gene match: 10. The CDR3 totals 16 residues. The CDR3 is CASSSPNRGEHQPQHF. The CDR3 nucleotides read TGTGCCAGCAGTTCCCCCAACAGGGGGGAGCATCAGCCCCAGCATTTT. Full variable domain (missing parts from reference TRBV28 and TRBJ1-5): DVKVTQSSRYLVKRTGEKVFLECVQDMDHENMFWYRQDPGLGLRLIYFSYDVKMKEKGDIPEGYSVSREKKERFSLILESASTNQTSMYLCASSSPNRGEHQPQHFGDGTRLSIL.

This rearrangement joins TRBV28 to TRBJ2-4, with a tentative D call TRBD1 (5 bases). Between the trimmed V and J ends, which lost 4 bases and 0 bases, there was a span of 10 bases. CDR1 is MDHEN and CDR2 is SYDVKM in the germline V gene. The CDR3 runs to 15 residues. The CDR3 reads CASSSSGLAKNIQYF. As DNA, the CDR3 is TGTGCCAGCAGTTCATCAGGGCTAGCCAAAAACATTCAGTACTTC.

The chain is built from TRBV7-3 and TRBJ1-6, with unresolved D. The CDR3 runs to 13 residues. Germline lookup yields CDR1 SGHTA and CDR2 FQGTGA. V lost 0 bases to trimming and J lost 7 bases, with 4 bases between them. CDR3 coding DNA: TGTGCCAGCAGCTTAACCCTAAATTCACCCCTCCACTTT. It translates to CASSLTLNSPLHF. Drawing the rest from reference TRBV7-3 and TRBJ1-6, the complete variable domain is GAGVSQTPSNKVTEKGKYVELRCDPISGHTALYWYRQSLGQGPEFLIYFQGTGAADDSGLPNDRFFAVRPEGSVSTLKIQRTERGDSAVYLCASSLTLNSPLHFGNGTRLTVT.

The chain is built from TRBV19 and TRBJ1-2, with 8 positions matching TRBD1. The CDR3 consists of 14 residues. Germline trimming cut 9 bases from V and 3 bases from J; bases unmatched to any gene: 9. Germline-derived CDR1 and CDR2 are LNHDA and SQIVND (reference sequence). The CDR3 DNA reads as TGTGCCAGCAACTCCAGGGGGCATCACTATGGCTACACCTTC. The encoded protein is CASNSRGHHYGYTF.

The chain is built from TRBV5-4 and TRBJ1-2; D might be TRBD1 (6 bases). Trimming took off 4 bases at V and 5 bases at J, with 21 bases between the two ends. The germline CDR1 and CDR2 sequences are SGHNT and YYREEE (reference sequence). This CDR3 region has 16 residues. The CDR3 is CASSLRQVSSEYGYTF. Here the CDR3 DNA reads TGTGCCAGCAGCCTAAGACAGGTATCCTCTGAGTATGGCTACACCTTC. Full variable domain (outside the CDR3, taken from reference TRBV5-4 and TRBJ1-2): ETGVTQSPTHLIKTRGQQVTLRCSSQSGHNTVSWYQQALGQGPQFIFQYYREEENGRGNFPPRFSGLQFPNYSSELNVNALELDDSALYLCASSLRQVSSEYGYTFGSGTRLTVV.

V usage is TRBV19 and J usage is TRBJ2-1; the match to TRBD2 covers 12 bases. CDR3 length: 14 residues. V was clipped by 10 bases and J by 4 bases; unmatched bases: 5. Germline V lookup: CDR1 LNHDA, CDR2 SQIVND (reference sequence). The CDR3 loop is CATSLAGGYNEQFF. The CDR3 DNA sequence: TGTGCCACCTCACTAGCGGGAGGTTACAATGAGCAGTTCTTC.

About this clone: This specimen includes other DNA sequences encoding the same CDR3. The chain combines TRBV5-1 with TRBJ1-5; 10 bases align to TRBD1. The germline CDR1 and CDR2 sequences are SGHRS and YFSETQ. J was trimmed by 2 bases and V by 4 bases; bases with no gene match: 3. CDR3 size: 15 residues. The CDR3 bases are TGCGCCAGCAGCCCCGGGACAGGGGGCAATCAGCCCCAGCATTTT. Amino acid sequence: CASSPGTGGNQPQHF.

V and J are TRBV28 and TRBJ2-5; perhaps TRBD1 as D (6 bases). This CDR3 has 16 residues. The germline V and J ends were trimmed by 3 bases and 2 bases, with 16 bases remaining between them. The germline V gene encodes CDR1 MDHEN and CDR2 SYDVKM. CDR3 DNA: TGTGCCAGCAGTTTCCCCGGACAGACCTTTCAAGAGACCCAGTACTTC. This gives the protein CASSFPGQTFQETQYF.

The chain is built from TRBV28 and TRBJ2-7, with D possibly matching TRBD2 (7 bases). The CDR3 consists of 14 residues. Trimming cost V 6 bases and J 3 bases, with 15 bases left between them. CDR1 MDHEN and CDR2 SYDVKM come from the germline V gene. CDR3 region: CASSPGGPIYEQYF. CDR3 bases: TGTGCCAGCAGCCCGGGGGGCCCTATCTACGAGCAGTACTTC.

This clone was seen a single time. The chain couples TRBV27 to TRBJ2-5, with D possibly TRBD2 on 6 matching bases. V lost 3 bases to trimming and J lost 1 base, with 15 bases between them. Germline V gene sequence: CDR1 MNHEY, CDR2 SMNVEV (reference sequence). The CDR3 length is 16 residues. CDR3 sequence reads: CASSLGPGTPQETQYF. The CDR3 DNA reads as TGTGCCAGCAGTTTGGGCCCCGGGACTCCCCAAGAGACCCAGTACTTC.

This rearrangement joins TRBV12-3 or TRBV12-4 to TRBJ2-1; TRBD1 is a possible D gene (6 bases). V gave up 1 base and J gave up 11 bases, with 12 bases separating them. The CDR3 runs 13 residues. For the CDR3, the DNA is TGTGCCAGCAGTTTAGGGGGGACACTCCAGCAGTTCTTC. Translation: CASSLGGTLQQFF.

Only one count was recorded for this clone. This CDR3 is CASSESVWREGLYNEQFF. The DNA for the CDR3 is TGTGCCAGCAGTGAGTCAGTATGGCGGGAGGGACTTTACAATGAGCAGTTCTTC. V is TRBV6-1 and J is TRBJ2-1, with TRBD2 matching over 9 bases. CDR1 and CDR2 from the germline V gene are MNHNS and SASEGT. The CDR3 is made up of 18 amino acids. After removal of 3 bases from V and 4 bases from J, the junction contained 13 bases not matched to a gene.

V and J are TRBV27 and TRBJ1-1; the match to TRBD1 covers 7 bases. The germline V gene encodes CDR1 MNHEY and CDR2 SMNVEV (reference sequence). The V segment lost 6 bases and the J segment 1 base; nucleotides outside the gene matches: 8. This CDR3 spans 15 amino acids. DNA of the CDR3: TGTGCCAGCAGGCGAGGGGGCAGCCCGAACACTGAAGCTTTCTTT. It specifies CASRRGGSPNTEAFF.